The 27 T cell receptor beta chains presented below share a single source sample, sequenced in a study of T cell changes during pregnancy in multiple sclerosis. Using immunoSEQ multiplex PCR, the repertoire was profiled, and TCRdb retains in-frame clones only, with some absent. The sample records roughly 80,000 clones, just over 90% being singletons. The sequenced sample was peripheral blood, obtained before pregnancy. The receptors shown here come from a female donor with multiple sclerosis, enrolled in a pregnancy study.

The table lists this clone with many counts. The chain links TRBV5-1 to TRBJ2-7, with 7 bases that match TRBD1. Germline assignment: CDR1 SGHRS and CDR2 YFSETQ. The CDR3 consists of 16 residues. Trimming at V came to 5 bases and at J to 3 bases, leaving 14 bases not matched to a gene. The CDR3 nucleotides read TGCGCCAGCAGTCACGGACAGGCCGCCAAGTTCTACGAGCAGTACTTC. Translation gives CASSHGQAAKFYEQYF.

The genes are TRBV28 and TRBJ1-2, with D unclear. The CDR3 spans 13 residues. V was clipped by 7 bases and J by 10 bases, with 19 bases between them. The V gene's germline CDR1 is MDHEN and CDR2 SYDVKM. DNA for the CDR3: TGTGCCAGCACCATCCCCGGGCTACGGGACTACACCTTC. As protein: CASTIPGLRDYTF.

The chain links TRBV2 to TRBJ2-7; 9 bases line up with TRBD2. V shed 4 bases, J shed 5 bases, and the junction held 3 bases outside the gene matches. The CDR3 is made up of 13 amino acids. Germline V gene data show CDR1 as SNHLY and CDR2 as FYNNEI. The CDR3 reads CASSGGRADEQYF. The CDR3 DNA is TGTGCCAGCAGTGGCGGGAGGGCCGACGAGCAGTACTTC.

The gene calls are TRBV19 and TRBJ2-3, with TRBD2 identical over 9 bases. In germline, CDR1 is LNHDA, CDR2 SQIVND (reference sequence). V trimming: 5 bases; J trimming: 2 bases; junction bases outside the gene matches: 8. The CDR3 length is 16 residues. The DNA of the CDR3 is TGTGCCAGTAGTCGTGGGACTAGCACCCTCACAGATACGCAGTATTTT. It is translated as CASSRGTSTLTDTQYF.

This chain uses TRBV19 with TRBJ2-4; D is possibly TRBD1 (7 bases). Germline CDR1 is LNHDA and CDR2 is SQIVND (reference sequence). V lost 5 bases and J lost 8, with 13 bases in between. The CDR3 runs to 13 residues. DNA for the CDR3: TGTGCCAGTAGTCCGACAGGGAGGCACATTCAGTACTTC. It specifies CASSPTGRHIQYF.

The J gene is TRBJ1-2, the V gene TRBV2, with 7 positions matching TRBD1. V lost 8 bases to trimming and J lost 3 bases; unmatched junction nucleotides: 6. Germline V gives CDR1 SNHLY, CDR2 FYNNEI. The CDR3 sequence is 13 residues long. DNA for the CDR3: TGTGCCAGCTCGAGGGGGCGCGACTATGGCTACACCTTC. It translates to CASSRGRDYGYTF.

The gene calls are TRBV11-3 and TRBJ2-1; tentative D call: TRBD1 (5 bases). The CDR3 length is 14 residues. Trimming shortened V by 1 base and J by 8 bases, and 12 bases separated the two germline ends. Germline V lookup: CDR1 SGHNT, CDR2 YENEEA. CDR3 in DNA: TGTGCCAGCAGCTTAGGAGGTTGGGGCGATGAGCAGTTCTTC. Amino acid sequence: CASSLGGWGDEQFF.

This chain joins TRBV28 and TRBJ2-2, with D tentatively TRBD2 (6 bases). This CDR3 is 15 amino acids long. The V gene lost 7 bases and the J gene lost 2 bases, with 14 bases spanning the gap. Germline CDR1 MDHEN, CDR2 SYDVKM. DNA for the CDR3: TGTGCCAGCACCTTGGGCGGGGTTAACACCGGGGAGCTGTTTTTT. Encoded protein: CASTLGGVNTGELFF.

This chain links TRBV28 with TRBJ2-7, with TRBD2 identical over 10 bases. The V and J ends lost 6 bases and 2 bases, in that order; junction bases with no gene match: 7. CDR3 length: 15 residues. Germline loops: CDR1 MDHEN, CDR2 SYDVKM. The CDR3 sequence is CASSQTSGITYEQYF. The CDR3 DNA follows: TGTGCCAGCAGCCAAACTAGCGGGATTACCTACGAGCAGTACTTC.

The chain is built from TRBV5-1 and TRBJ2-5; tentative D call: TRBD2 (6 bases). V gave up 3 bases and J gave up 1 base, with 16 bases separating them. The CDR3 spans 16 residues. Looked up from germline, CDR1 is SGHRS and CDR2 is YFSETQ. This chain's CDR3 is CASSSGGSNSQETQYF. CDR3 bases: TGCGCCAGCAGCTCCGGAGGGAGCAACAGCCAAGAGACCCAGTACTTC.

In its sample, this clone was seen a few times. The chain combines TRBV19 with TRBJ1-1, with TRBD1 identical over 7 bases. V lost 5 bases, J lost 4 bases, and 10 bases stayed unmatched. The CDR3 contains 15 residues. Germline CDR1 is LNHDA and CDR2 is SQIVND (reference sequence). This chain's CDR3 is CASSDLRQGGTEAFF. The CDR3 nucleotides read TGTGCCAGTAGTGACCTGAGACAGGGAGGCACTGAAGCTTTCTTT.

The chain couples TRBV10-3 to TRBJ1-1; TRBD1 matches 8 bases. The germline gives CDR1 ENHRY, CDR2 SYGVKD. V dropped 0 bases and J dropped 6; count of bases not matched to a gene: 6. The CDR3 runs 15 residues. In nucleotides, the CDR3 is TGTGCCATCAGTGAGTCCTGGACAGGGTACGCTGAAGCTTTCTTT. This encodes CAISESWTGYAEAFF.

V and J are TRBV7-9 and TRBJ2-3; a weak D match, TRBD2 (6 bases). The V and J ends lost 8 bases and 6 bases respectively, with 9 bases between them. The CDR3 is 11 amino acids. Germline loops: CDR1 SEHNR, CDR2 FQNEAQ (reference sequence). For the CDR3, the DNA is TGTGCCAGCGGGGCGGGGGATACGCAGTATTTT. It encodes CASGAGDTQYF.

The chain carries TRBV7-8 and TRBJ2-7; D ambiguous. The germline V gene encodes CDR1 SGHVS and CDR2 FQNEAQ. Trimming pared 2 bases from V and 0 bases from J, leaving 8 bases between. This CDR3 is built from 14 residues. CDR3 DNA: TGTGCCAGCAGCTTATCGGTTAGCTCCTACGAGCAGTACTTC. Amino acid sequence: CASSLSVSSYEQYF.

In its sample, this clone was seen once. The gene calls are TRBV5-6 and TRBJ2-7; D ambiguous. This CDR3 region has 13 residues. Trimming took off 1 base at V and 4 bases at J, with 9 bases between the two ends. Germline V CDR1 and CDR2: SGHDT, YYEEEE. The CDR3 sequence is CASSLYSSYEQYF. In nucleotides, the CDR3 is TGTGCCAGCAGCTTGTACAGTTCTTACGAGCAGTACTTC.

This rearrangement joins TRBV2 to TRBJ2-3; D might be TRBD2 (6 bases). CDR1 is SNHLY, CDR2 FYNNEI, per germline. The CDR3 covers 15 residues. V was trimmed by 7 bases and J by 2 bases, leaving 16 bases between them. CDR3 nucleotides: TGTGCCAGCAAACGGCTAGCGACGCACACAGATACGCAGTATTTT. Translation gives CASKRLATHTDTQYF.

J is TRBJ2-7 and V is TRBV5-5; 11 positions match TRBD2. The CDR3 length is 14 residues. V was pared by 6 bases and J by 2 bases, with 4 bases of the junction left unmatched. Germline V gene sequence: CDR1 SGHKS, CDR2 YYEKEE (reference sequence). The CDR3 protein is CASNLAGGTYEQYF. DNA of the CDR3: TGTGCCAGCAACCTAGCGGGAGGCACCTACGAGCAGTACTTC.

In regard to this clone: The junction does not match germline at one end; this may be a read error. The chain combines TRBV29-1 with TRBJ2-7, with 7 bases aligning to TRBD1. Germline lookup yields CDR1 SQVTM and CDR2 ANQGSEA. The CDR3 sequence is 13 residues long. Here the CDR3 DNA reads TGCAGCGTGGAAGGGACAGCCAACTACGAGCAGTACTTC. Translating it yields CSVEGTANYEQYF.

In this sample, this clone turned up a few times. The rearrangement uses TRBV6-5 and TRBJ1-1, with D hard to call. Trimming removed 0 bases at V and 8 bases at J, with 10 bases between. CDR1 is MNHEY and CDR2 is SVGAGI in the germline V gene. CDR3 length: 13 amino acids. CDR3 sequence reads: CASSYSWAPEAFF. In nucleotides, the CDR3 is TGTGCCAGCAGTTACTCTTGGGCCCCCGAAGCTTTCTTT.

The genes are TRBV4-1 and TRBJ2-7; 7 nucleotides match TRBD2. Germline loops: CDR1 MGHRA, CDR2 YSYEKL. The V gene end was trimmed by 5 bases and the J gene end by 2 bases; junction bases not matched to a gene: 9. The CDR3 runs to 15 residues. CDR3 sequence reads: CASSSGSGVPYEQYF. The CDR3 DNA sequence: TGCGCCAGCAGCTCAGGGAGCGGGGTCCCCTACGAGCAGTACTTC.

The chain combines TRBV7-2 with TRBJ1-3; D not resolved. CDR3 size: 13 residues. Germline assignment: CDR1 SGHTA and CDR2 FQGNSA. V lost 5 bases and J lost 1, with 6 bases in between. As DNA, the CDR3 is TGTGCCAGCAGCCCACAGTCTGGAAACACCATATATTTT. This encodes CASSPQSGNTIYF.

This sequence joins TRBV6-5 and TRBJ1-1; D uncertain. The CDR3 runs 13 residues. The germline CDR1 and CDR2 sequences are MNHEY and SVGAGI. Between the trimmed V and J ends, which lost 0 bases and 1 base, there was a span of 3 bases. The CDR3: CASSYSQNTEAFF. CDR3 nucleotides: TGTGCCAGCAGTTACTCCCAGAACACTGAAGCTTTCTTT.

The chain recombines TRBV28 with TRBJ2-2, with 10 bases that match TRBD2. Germline V gene lookup returns CDR1 MDHEN and CDR2 SYDVKM. The CDR3 has 14 amino acids. The trim removed 3 bases at V and 6 bases at J, leaving 1 base unmatched. The CDR3 nucleotides are TGTGCCAGCAGTTTTAGCGGGAGGCCCGGGGAGCTGTTTTTT. It is translated as CASSFSGRPGELFF.

This clone was seen only a few times. The CDR3 spells CASSDGFFEGGETQYF. For the CDR3, the DNA is TGTGCCAGCAGTGACGGGTTTTTTGAAGGGGGAGAGACCCAGTACTTC. The rearrangement uses TRBV6-4 and TRBJ2-5; D is perhaps TRBD1 (6 bases). The CDR3 totals 16 residues. Germline values: CDR1 MRHNA, CDR2 SNTAGT. V lost 2 bases, J lost 4 bases, and 17 bases lay in between.

The chain carries TRBV5-8 and TRBJ2-4, with D perhaps TRBD2 (5 bases). Looked up from germline, CDR1 is SGHTS and CDR2 is YDEGEE. V dropped 4 bases and J dropped 10 bases, with 24 bases sitting between them. This CDR3 has 16 residues. DNA of the CDR3: TGTGCCAGCAGCAGAGGAGGCGCTTGGCAAGGACGGATTCAGTACTTC. Translated, it gives CASSRGGAWQGRIQYF. The full variable domain, its missing parts supplied by reference TRBV5-8 and TRBJ2-4, is EAGVTQSPTHLIKTRGQQATLRCSPISGHTSVYWYQQALGLGLQFLLWYDEGEERNRGNFPPRFSGRQFPNYSSELNVNALELEDSALYLCASSRGGAWQGRIQYFGAGTRLSVL.

This clone is labeled medium-sized. The rearrangement joins TRBV30 to TRBJ1-2; 8 positions agree with TRBD1. The CDR3 is made up of 12 amino acids. V lost 2 bases, J lost 9 bases, and 5 bases stayed unmatched. Germline loops: CDR1 GTSNPN, CDR2 SVGIG (reference sequence). For the CDR3, the DNA is TGTGCCTGGAGTCTCGACAGGGGAAGCTACACCTTC. Translation: CAWSLDRGSYTF.

The gene calls are TRBV10-3 and TRBJ1-1, with TRBD1 as a possible D gene (6 bases). Trimming took 5 bases from V and 4 from J, leaving 14 bases between them. CDR3 length: 14 amino acids. Germline V gene data show CDR1 as ENHRY and CDR2 as SYGVKD. The CDR3 DNA reads TGTGCCATCAGTACCTGGGGAGGGGGCACTGAAGCTTTCTTT. This sequence encodes CAISTWGGGTEAFF.